Described below is a single T cell receptor (beta chain) sequence and its context. Unmatched junction bases numbered 9, after V lost 5 bases and J lost 6 bases. From germline, CDR1 is SEHNR and CDR2 FQNEAQ (reference sequence). The CDR3 is made up of 14 amino acids. The protocol was immunoSEQ multiplex PCR, while the TCRdb copy is restricted to in-frame clones and leaves out a portion. The sample holds roughly 100,000 clones; approximately 78% are singletons and the top ten take over 15%. The sample is drawn from a study of blood T cell repertoires in COVID-19. V gene TRBV7-9 combines with J gene TRBJ1-1, with 7 bases that match TRBD1. The origin of this receptor is a woman older than 75 with acute or convalescent COVID-19. The sequenced sample consisted of peripheral blood. In nucleotides, the CDR3 is TGTGCCAGCAGCCGGGACAGACGGCAGGCTGAAGCTTTCTTT. Translating gives CASSRDRRQAEAFF.